Below are 13 T cell receptor beta chains sequenced from a single sample in a study of blood T cell repertoires in COVID-19. Assay used: immunoSEQ multiplex PCR; TCRdb lists only in-frame clones, some missing. Of about 120,000 clones in the sample, approximately 87% were seen once. The sample comprised peripheral blood. The source is a woman aged 45-65 years with acute or convalescent COVID-19.

In this sample, this clone turned up a few times. J is TRBJ2-3 and V is TRBV30, with D maybe TRBD1 (5 bases). Between the trimmed V and J ends, which lost 6 bases and 0 bases, there was a span of 13 bases. This CDR3 spans 14 amino acids. Germline-derived CDR1 and CDR2 are GTSNPN and SVGIG (reference sequence). DNA of the CDR3: TGTGCCTGCCCCGTAGGGGCTAGCACAGATACGCAGTATTTT. It specifies CACPVGASTDTQYF.

The CDR3, as DNA: TGTGCCAGCAGCTCGCAGATCTCTGGAAACACCATATATTTT. It yields the protein CASSSQISGNTIYF. This sequence joins TRBV7-9 and TRBJ1-3; no reliable D call. The germline gives CDR1 SEHNR, CDR2 FQNEAQ (reference sequence). V lost 4 bases and J 0 bases, leaving 7 bases between the germline ends. The CDR3 is 14 residues long.

In this sample, this clone turned up a few times. The chain is built from TRBV6-5 and TRBJ1-1; TRBD1 matches 7 bases. Trimming took 7 bases from V and 4 from J; bases not matched to a gene: 9. The CDR3 runs 14 residues. Germline assignment: CDR1 MNHEY and CDR2 SVGAGI. The CDR3 coding sequence is TGTGCCAGCACCCCGGAGGGGGCTCTCACTGAAGCTTTCTTT. Its protein product is CASTPEGALTEAFF.

The table lists this clone with a count of one. This chain links TRBV28 with TRBJ1-1, with D perhaps TRBD1 (6 bases). The V gene's germline CDR1 is MDHEN and CDR2 SYDVKM. The CDR3 extends over 14 amino acids. The ends were cut back, 6 bases at V and 5 bases at J, with 16 bases in the middle. This chain's CDR3 is CASRTQGDRTEAFF. The CDR3 DNA sequence: TGTGCCAGCAGAACCCAGGGAGACAGGACTGAAGCTTTCTTT.

This clone was found a few times. The chain couples TRBV3-1 (or the pseudogene TRBV3-2) to TRBJ1-2, with D uncertain. The V end lost 5 bases, the J end lost 2 bases, and 3 bases lay between the germline ends. Germline V gives CDR1 LGHDT, CDR2 YNNKEL (reference sequence). This CDR3 has 11 amino acids. Here the CDR3 reads CASSLNYGYTF. The CDR3 DNA follows: TGTGCCAGCAGCTTAAACTATGGCTACACCTTC.

The chain couples TRBV5-6 to TRBJ1-5, with D maybe TRBD1 (6 bases). With 0 bases removed from V and 9 bases from J, the gap between germline ends came to 10 bases. The CDR3 length is 13 residues. From germline, CDR1 is SGHDT and CDR2 YYEEEE. The CDR3 DNA follows: TGTGCCAGCAGCTTGGCAGGGGTACGGCCCCAGCATTTT. Its protein is CASSLAGVRPQHF.

This chain joins TRBV18 and TRBJ1-1; TRBD1 agrees at 10 bases. With 4 bases clipped from V and 4 bases from J, the junction kept 3 bases outside the gene matches. Germline V gene lookup returns CDR1 KGHSH and CDR2 LQKENI. The CDR3 length is 14 residues. The CDR3 protein is CASSLDRGGTEAFF. The CDR3 DNA reads as TGTGCCAGCTCACTGGACAGGGGGGGCACTGAAGCTTTCTTT.

CDR3 DNA sequence: TGCGCCAGCAGCTTGCGGGGGAGCGGAGAAAAACTGTTTTTT. This sequence encodes CASSLRGSGEKLFF. V and J are TRBV5-1 and TRBJ1-4; tentative D call: TRBD1 (5 bases). This CDR3 has 14 amino acids. CDR1 SGHRS and CDR2 YFSETQ come from the germline V gene. Trimming took 1 base from V and 8 from J, leaving 12 bases between them.

The chain combines TRBV4-3 with TRBJ2-3, with D tentatively TRBD1 (6 bases). The CDR3 has 15 residues. V lost 1 base, J lost 0 bases, and 8 bases lay in between. Germline CDR1 and CDR2: LGHNA and YSLEER. CDR3 in DNA: TGCGCCAGCAGCCAAGGGGGGCTTAGCACAGATACGCAGTATTTT. Translation: CASSQGGLSTDTQYF.

This clone was picked up a small number of times. Here the CDR3 DNA reads TGCGCCAGCAGCCAGACGCCGGGACAGGGTCCCTATGGCTACACCTTC. It is translated as CASSQTPGQGPYGYTF. J is TRBJ1-2 and V is TRBV4-3; 9 bases match TRBD1. With V trimmed by 3 bases and J by 4 bases, 9 bases remained unmatched. There are 16 residues in the CDR3. From germline, CDR1 is LGHNA and CDR2 YSLEER.

The CDR3 protein is CASSPDLYYEQYF. The CDR3 DNA is TGTGCCAGCAGTCCCGACTTGTACTACGAGCAGTACTTC. This chain connects TRBV6-5 to TRBJ2-7; D is uncertain. Germline V CDR1 and CDR2: MNHEY, SVGAGI. The CDR3 is 13 amino acids. V was pared by 5 bases and J by 3 bases, with 11 bases between.

The chain recombines TRBV4-3 with TRBJ2-5; maybe TRBD2 (5 bases). V gave up 4 bases and J gave up 2 bases, with 8 bases separating them. The CDR3 contains 13 residues. The V gene's germline CDR1 is LGHNA and CDR2 YSLEER. This chain's CDR3 is CASSLSGQETQYF. The DNA for the CDR3 is TGCGCCAGCAGCCTGTCGGGGCAAGAGACCCAGTACTTC.

The rearrangement uses TRBV7-2 and TRBJ2-1; 8 nucleotides line up with TRBD2. Germline loops: CDR1 SGHTA, CDR2 FQGNSA. The trim removed 2 bases at V and 3 bases at J, leaving 9 bases unmatched. CDR3 size: 17 residues. This CDR3 is CASSLWGSGGLYNEQFF. The CDR3 DNA sequence: TGTGCCAGCAGCTTATGGGGCAGCGGGGGTCTCTACAATGAGCAGTTCTTC.